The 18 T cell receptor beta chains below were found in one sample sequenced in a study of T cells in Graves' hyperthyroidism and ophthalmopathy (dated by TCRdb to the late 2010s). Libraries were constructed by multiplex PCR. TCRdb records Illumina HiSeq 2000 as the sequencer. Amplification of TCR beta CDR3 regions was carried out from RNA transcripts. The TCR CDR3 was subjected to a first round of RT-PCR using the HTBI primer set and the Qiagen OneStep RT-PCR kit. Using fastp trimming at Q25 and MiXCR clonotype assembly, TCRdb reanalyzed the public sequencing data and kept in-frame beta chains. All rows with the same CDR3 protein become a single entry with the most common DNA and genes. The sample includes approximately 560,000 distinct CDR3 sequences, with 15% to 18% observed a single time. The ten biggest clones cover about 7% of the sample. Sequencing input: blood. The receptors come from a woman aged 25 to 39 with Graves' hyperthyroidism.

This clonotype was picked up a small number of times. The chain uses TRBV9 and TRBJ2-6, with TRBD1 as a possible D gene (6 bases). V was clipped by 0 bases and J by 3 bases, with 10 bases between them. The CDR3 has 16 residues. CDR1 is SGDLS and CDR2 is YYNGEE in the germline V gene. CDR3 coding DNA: TGTGCCAGCAGCGTAGTAGGGGGAAGTGGGGCCAACGTCCTGACTTTC. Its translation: CASSVVGGSGANVLTF.

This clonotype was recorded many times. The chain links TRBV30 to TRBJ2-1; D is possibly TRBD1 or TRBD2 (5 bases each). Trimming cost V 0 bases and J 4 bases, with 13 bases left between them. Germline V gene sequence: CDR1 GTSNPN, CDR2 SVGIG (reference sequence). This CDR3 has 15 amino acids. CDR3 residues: CAWSVGTGTYNEQFF. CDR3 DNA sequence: TGTGCCTGGAGTGTAGGGACGGGAACTTACAATGAGCAGTTCTTC. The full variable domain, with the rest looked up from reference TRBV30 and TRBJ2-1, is SQTIHQWPATLVQPVGSPLSLECTVEGTSNPNLYWYRQAAGRGLQLLFYSVGIGQISSEVPQNLSASRPQDRQFILSSKKLLLSDSGFYLCAWSVGTGTYNEQFFGPGTRLTVL.

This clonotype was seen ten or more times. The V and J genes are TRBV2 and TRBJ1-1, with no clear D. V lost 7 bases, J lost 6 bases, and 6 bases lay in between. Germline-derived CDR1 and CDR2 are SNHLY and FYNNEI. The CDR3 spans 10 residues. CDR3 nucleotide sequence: TGTGCCAGCAAGGGAGCTGAAGCTTTCTTT. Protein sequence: CASKGAEAFF.

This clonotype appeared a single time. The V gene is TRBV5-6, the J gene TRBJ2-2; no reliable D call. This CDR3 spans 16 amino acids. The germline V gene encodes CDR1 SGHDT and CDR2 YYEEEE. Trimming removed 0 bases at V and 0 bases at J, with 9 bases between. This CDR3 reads CASSLARAANTGELFF. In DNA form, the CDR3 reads TGTGCCAGCAGCTTGGCTAGGGCGGCGAACACCGGGGAGCTGTTTTTT.

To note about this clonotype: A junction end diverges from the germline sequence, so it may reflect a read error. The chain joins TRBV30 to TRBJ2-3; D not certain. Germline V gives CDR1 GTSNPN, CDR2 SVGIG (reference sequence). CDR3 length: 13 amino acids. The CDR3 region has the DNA TGTGCCCGGAGTCGGGCAGGTTGGGATACGCAGTATTTT. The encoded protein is CARSRAGWDTQYF.

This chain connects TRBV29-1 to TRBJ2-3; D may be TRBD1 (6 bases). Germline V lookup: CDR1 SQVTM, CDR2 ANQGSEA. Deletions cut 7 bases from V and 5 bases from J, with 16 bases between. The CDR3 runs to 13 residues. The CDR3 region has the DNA TGCAGCGCAAACAGGGCACTGGGAGATACGCAGTATTTT. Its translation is CSANRALGDTQYF.

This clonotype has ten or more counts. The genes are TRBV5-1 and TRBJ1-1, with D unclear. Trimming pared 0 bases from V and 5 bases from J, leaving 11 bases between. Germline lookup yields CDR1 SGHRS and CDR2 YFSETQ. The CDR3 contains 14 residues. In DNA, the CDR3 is TGCGCCAGCAGCTTGGTCCTTTCGGGTACTGAAGCTTTCTTT. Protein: CASSLVLSGTEAFF.

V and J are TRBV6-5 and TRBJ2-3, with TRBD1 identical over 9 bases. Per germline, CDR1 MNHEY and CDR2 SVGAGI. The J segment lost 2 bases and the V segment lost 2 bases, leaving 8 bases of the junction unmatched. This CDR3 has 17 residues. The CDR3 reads CASSYPPGQGSTDTQYF. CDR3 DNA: TGTGCCAGCAGTTACCCACCGGGACAGGGATCCACAGATACGCAGTATTTT.

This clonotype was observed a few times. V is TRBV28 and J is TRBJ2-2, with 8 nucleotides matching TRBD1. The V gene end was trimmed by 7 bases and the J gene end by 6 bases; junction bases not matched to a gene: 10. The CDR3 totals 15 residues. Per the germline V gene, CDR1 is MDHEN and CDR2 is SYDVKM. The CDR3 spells CASTKLGQAPGELFF. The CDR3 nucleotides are TGTGCCAGCACCAAACTGGGACAGGCCCCCGGGGAGCTGTTTTTT.

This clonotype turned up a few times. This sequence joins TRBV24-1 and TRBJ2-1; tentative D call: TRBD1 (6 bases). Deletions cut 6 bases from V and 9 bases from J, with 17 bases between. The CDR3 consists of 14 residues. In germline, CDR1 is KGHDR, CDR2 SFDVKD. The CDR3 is CATSKTGLRGEQFF. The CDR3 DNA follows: TGTGCCACCAGTAAAACAGGGTTGAGGGGTGAGCAGTTCTTC.

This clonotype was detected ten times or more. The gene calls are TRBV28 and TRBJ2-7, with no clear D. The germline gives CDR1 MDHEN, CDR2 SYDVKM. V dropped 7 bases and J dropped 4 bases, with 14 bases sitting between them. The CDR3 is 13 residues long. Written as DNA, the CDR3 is TGTGCCAGCACGGGCCTGAGAGTGTACGAGCAGTACTTC. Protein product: CASTGLRVYEQYF. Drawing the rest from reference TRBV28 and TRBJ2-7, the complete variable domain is DVKVTQSSRYLVKRTGEKVFLECVQDMDHENMFWYRQDPGLGLRLIYFSYDVKMKEKGDIPEGYSVSREKKERFSLILESASTNQTSMYLCASTGLRVYEQYFGPGTRLTVT.

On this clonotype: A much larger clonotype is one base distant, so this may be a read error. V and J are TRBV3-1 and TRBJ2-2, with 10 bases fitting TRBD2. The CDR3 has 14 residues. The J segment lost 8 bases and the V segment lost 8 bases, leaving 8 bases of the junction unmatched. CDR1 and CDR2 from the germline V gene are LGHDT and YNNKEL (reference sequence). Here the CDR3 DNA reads TGTGCCAGCGGTCGGACTAGCGGTCTTGGGGAGCTGTTTTTT. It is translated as CASGRTSGLGELFF. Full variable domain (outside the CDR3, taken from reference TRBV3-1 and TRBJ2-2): DTAVSQTPKYLVTQMGNDKSIKCEQNLGHDTMYWYKQDSKKFLKIMFSYNNKELIINETVPNRFSPKSPDKAHLNLHINSLELGDSAVYFCASGRTSGLGELFFGEGSRLTVL.

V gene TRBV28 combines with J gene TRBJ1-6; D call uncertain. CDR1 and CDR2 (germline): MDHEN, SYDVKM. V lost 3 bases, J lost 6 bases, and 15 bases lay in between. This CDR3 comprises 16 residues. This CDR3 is CASSFSKGGSNSPLHF. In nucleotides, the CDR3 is TGTGCCAGCAGTTTTAGTAAGGGAGGTAGTAATTCACCCCTCCACTTT.

CDR3 in amino acids: CSATGRRIEAFF. CDR3 in DNA: TGCAGTGCTACCGGCCGGCGGATTGAAGCTTTCTTT. The chain carries TRBV20-1 and TRBJ1-1, with D unclear. V was pared by 4 bases and J by 7 bases, with 13 bases between. The CDR3 totals 12 residues. Germline CDR1 is DFQATT and CDR2 is SNEGSKA (reference sequence).

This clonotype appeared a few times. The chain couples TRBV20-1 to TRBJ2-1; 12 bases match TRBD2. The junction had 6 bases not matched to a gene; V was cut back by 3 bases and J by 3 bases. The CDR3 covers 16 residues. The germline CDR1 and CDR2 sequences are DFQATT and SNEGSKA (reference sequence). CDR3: CSARGGLAGLYNEQFF. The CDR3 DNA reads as TGCAGTGCTAGGGGGGGACTAGCGGGTCTCTACAATGAGCAGTTCTTC.

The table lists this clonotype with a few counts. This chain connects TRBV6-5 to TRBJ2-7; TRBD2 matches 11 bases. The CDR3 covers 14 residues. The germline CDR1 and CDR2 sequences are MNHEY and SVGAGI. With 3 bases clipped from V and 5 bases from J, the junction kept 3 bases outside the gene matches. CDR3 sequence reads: CASSYSGREDEQYF. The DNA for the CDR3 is TGTGCCAGCAGTTATAGCGGGAGGGAAGACGAGCAGTACTTC.

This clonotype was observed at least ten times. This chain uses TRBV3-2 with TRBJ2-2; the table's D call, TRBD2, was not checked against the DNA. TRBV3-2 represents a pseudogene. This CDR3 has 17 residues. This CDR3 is CASSQERTGGNTGELFF. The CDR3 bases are TGTGCCAGCAGCCAAGAACGGACGGGAGGGAACACCGGGGAGCTGTTTTTT.

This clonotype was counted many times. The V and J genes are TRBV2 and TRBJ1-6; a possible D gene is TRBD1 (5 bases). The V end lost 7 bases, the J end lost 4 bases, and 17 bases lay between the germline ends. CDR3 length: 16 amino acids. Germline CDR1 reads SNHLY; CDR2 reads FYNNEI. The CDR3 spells CASTKEGRRYNSPLHF. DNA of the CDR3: TGTGCCAGCACCAAGGAGGGGAGGAGATATAATTCACCCCTCCACTTT.